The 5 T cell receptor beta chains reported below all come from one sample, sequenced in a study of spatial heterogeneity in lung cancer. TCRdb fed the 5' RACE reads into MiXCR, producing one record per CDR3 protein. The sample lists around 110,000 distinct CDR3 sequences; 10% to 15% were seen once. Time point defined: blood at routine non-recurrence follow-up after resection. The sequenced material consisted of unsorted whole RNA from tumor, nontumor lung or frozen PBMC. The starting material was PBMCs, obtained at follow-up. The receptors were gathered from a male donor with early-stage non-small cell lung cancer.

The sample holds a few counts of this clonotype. The CDR3 protein is CASSSWGSYNEQFF. The CDR3 DNA reads as TGTGCCAGCAGTTCCTGGGGGTCCTACAATGAGCAGTTCTTC. The chain has TRBV6-5 and TRBJ2-1, with D perhaps being TRBD1 or TRBD2 (5 bases each). The CDR3 length is 14 residues. Deletions cut 4 bases from V and 1 base from J, with 8 bases between. Germline assignment: CDR1 MNHEY and CDR2 SVGAGI.

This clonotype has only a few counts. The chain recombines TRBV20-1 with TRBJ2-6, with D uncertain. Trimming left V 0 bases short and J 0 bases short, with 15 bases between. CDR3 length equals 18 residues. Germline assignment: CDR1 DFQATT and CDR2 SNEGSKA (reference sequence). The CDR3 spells CSARDLGRPSSGANVLTF. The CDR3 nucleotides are TGCAGTGCTAGAGATCTGGGCAGGCCGAGCTCTGGGGCCAACGTCCTGACTTTC.

The CDR3 reads CSAIVGPGELFF. DNA for the CDR3: TGCAGTGCTATCGTGGGGCCCGGGGAGCTGTTTTTT. The rearrangement links TRBV20-1 to TRBJ2-2; TRBD1 is a possible D gene (5 bases). Trimming shortened V by 4 bases and J by 6 bases, and 9 bases separated the two germline ends. From germline, CDR1 is DFQATT and CDR2 SNEGSKA (reference sequence). The CDR3 is 12 residues long.

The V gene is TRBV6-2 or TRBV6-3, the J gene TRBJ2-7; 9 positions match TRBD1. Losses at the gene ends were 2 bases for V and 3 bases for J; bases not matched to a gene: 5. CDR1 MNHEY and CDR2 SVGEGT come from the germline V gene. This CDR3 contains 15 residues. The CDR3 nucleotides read TGTGCCAGCAGTTACGAGGGACAGGGTATCTACGAGCAGTACTTC. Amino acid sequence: CASSYEGQGIYEQYF.

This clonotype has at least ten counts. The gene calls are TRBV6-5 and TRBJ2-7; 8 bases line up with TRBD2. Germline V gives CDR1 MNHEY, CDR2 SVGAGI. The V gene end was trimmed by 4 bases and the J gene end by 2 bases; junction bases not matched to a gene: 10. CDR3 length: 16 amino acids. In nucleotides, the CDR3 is TGTGCCAGCAGTTCCCTTACTAGCGGAGTCCCCTACGAGCAGTACTTC. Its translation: CASSSLTSGVPYEQYF.